Sequencing of this T cell receptor beta chain was carried out in a study of blood T cell repertoires in COVID-19. Turning to the study itself: Samples came from the United States, Italy and Spain, spanning acute and convalescent COVID-19.

Participants, about 18 to 90 years old, spanned about 26 US areas. Participants were placed into cohorts based on the clinical history they reported. Original data processing: Nucleated cell counts were estimated from reference gene primer amplification. The repertoire was sequenced with immunoSEQ multiplex PCR; TCRdb's copy has only in-frame clones and lacks some. V and J calls and clone size are copied from that table; D and trimming were computed from the DNA. Of under 300,000 clones in the sample, under 95% were seen once. Specimen: PBMCs or T cells enriched from blood (not recorded which). This TCR derives from a woman aged 18-29 years who had recovered from COVID-19.

Here the CDR3 DNA reads TGTGCCACCAGTGATGACAGCCCGAACACCGGGGAGCTGTTTTTT. Translated, it gives CATSDDSPNTGELFF. The chain couples TRBV24-1 to TRBJ2-2; tentative D call: TRBD1 (5 bases). Germline assignment: CDR1 KGHDR and CDR2 SFDVKD. CDR3 length: 15 residues. The germline V and J ends were trimmed by 3 bases and 0 bases, with 7 bases remaining between them.